The entry below describes one TCR beta chain. Its antigen remains unknown. Peripheral blood genomic DNA, not sorted cells or RNA, was the template. The data originate from a study of T cell repertoires in aging, cancer and after chemotherapy. At the level of the study: The whole study produced a dataset of some 10 million TCR reads. General observations from the study: Healthy donors lost TCR diversity with age mainly through richness, cancer patients through richness and evenness. In each cancer cohort, median generation probability increased across chemotherapy, suggesting thymic output rebounded. Compared with age-matched healthy donors, untreated hematological or solid cancer patients showed higher blood TCR clonality.

Multiplex touch-down PCR with TRB-A/B primers amplified rearranged V-D-J TRB sequences. TCRdb redid the calling of the multiplex PCR reads with MiXCR, one entry per CDR3 protein. Of fewer than 10,000 distinct CDR3 sequences listed, about 30% are singletons. Trimming left V 0 bases short and J 9 bases short, with 6 bases between. CDR3 length: 11 residues. The germline CDR1 and CDR2 sequences are GTSNPN and SVGIG (reference sequence). The sequenced material came from blood. The chain employs TRBV30 and TRBJ1-3; D ambiguous. This clonotype was obtained from a human donor in good health. The CDR3 sequence: CAWSVRGTIYF. CDR3 nucleotides: TGTGCCTGGAGTGTCCGGGGCACCATATATTTT.